This section outlines one T cell receptor beta chain sequence together with its context. TCRdb used MiXCR to reprocess the RACE reads, holding one entry per CDR3 protein. The sample holds 50,000 or so distinct CDR3 sequences, approximately 11% seen once. From germline, CDR1 is MNHEY and CDR2 SVGAGI. CDR3 length: 17 amino acids. V dropped 4 bases and J dropped 0; count of bases not matched to a gene: 8. This sample's time point: patch test 1, 2 weeks after DPC sensitization. Treatment meaning: therapeutic diphenylcyclopropenone sensitization with weekly scalp DPC. Total RNA was isolated from unfractionated whole blood. The data were taken from a study of human T cells and chemical hapten exposure. Study-wide context: Across samples, TCR yields varied, mostly owing to small differences in pooled library volumes.

The sequence came from a middle-aged woman with alopecia areata. Some clones in this sample may be carry-over from other donors' samples. The chain combines TRBV6-5 with TRBJ2-3, with 9 positions matching TRBD2. Sequenced material: whole blood, taken in connection with sensitization to the hapten diphenylcyclopropenone (DPC). The CDR3, as DNA: TGTGCCAGCAGTTTCCTTAGACTAGCGGAGAGCACAGATACGCAGTATTTT. Amino acid sequence: CASSFLRLAESTDTQYF.